The sequence of this TCR beta chain was determined in a study of vaccination and CD4 T cells after COVID-19. Study-wide context: The authors exposed cells to overlapping spike peptides derived from SARS-CoV-2, HCoV-NL63, HCoV-OC43 and HCoV-229E.

The CDR3 has 17 amino acids. The J segment lost 2 bases and the V segment lost 2 bases, leaving 7 bases of the junction unmatched. Germline V CDR1 and CDR2: SGHRS, YFSETQ. As concerns this clonotype: The antigen remains undetermined.

Scientists ran DNA taken from cultured CD4+ T cells through the Oncomine TCR Beta short-read assay for sequencing. TCRdb re-called the PCR reads through MiXCR, storing one row per CDR3 protein. The profile covers approximately 20,000 distinct CDR3 sequences, with 55% appearing a single time and more than 6.5% taken by the ten largest. Treatment here: approximately 9-day PBMC culture with coronavirus spike peptide pools or control peptides (ViraFEST assay). The sequenced material came from CD4+ T cells from blood, cultured in vitro. The J gene is TRBJ2-6, the V gene TRBV5-1; 7 nucleotides align to TRBD1. The clonotype comes from a human donor who had recovered from COVID-19. CDR3 in amino acids: CASSFMQGEAGANVLTF. CDR3 DNA sequence: TGCGCCAGCAGCTTCATGCAGGGGGAAGCTGGGGCCAACGTCCTGACTTTC.